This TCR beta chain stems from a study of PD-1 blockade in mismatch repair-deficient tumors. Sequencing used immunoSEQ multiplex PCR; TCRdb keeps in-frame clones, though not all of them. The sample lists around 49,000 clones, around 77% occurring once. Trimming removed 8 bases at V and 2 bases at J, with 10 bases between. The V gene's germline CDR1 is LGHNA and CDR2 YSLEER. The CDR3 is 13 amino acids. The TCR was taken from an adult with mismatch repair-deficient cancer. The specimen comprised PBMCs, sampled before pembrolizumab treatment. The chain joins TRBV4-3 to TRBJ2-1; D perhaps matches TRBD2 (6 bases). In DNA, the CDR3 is TGCGCCAGCGCGCGGGACCCCTACAATGAGCAGTTCTTC. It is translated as CASARDPYNEQFF.